These T cell receptor beta chains were read from a single sample in a study of radiotherapy plus CTLA-4 blockade in lung cancer. TCRdb's table, derived via immunoSEQ multiplex PCR, lists solely in-frame clones and lacks some. The sample contains tens of thousands of clones, 70% to 90% of which appear only once. Sequencing was performed on peripheral blood, taken from a patient treated with radiotherapy plus ipilimumab. These receptors originate from a human donor with non-small cell lung cancer whose response to radiotherapy plus ipilimumab could not be evaluated. The CDR3 runs from the conserved cysteine through the conserved F or W. Fields, in order: CDR3 length, V gene, J gene, CDR3 protein.

>13|TRBV6-4|TRBJ2-5
CASSVLAGQTQYF
>15|TRBV7-2|TRBJ1-2
CASSLGTGGRDGYTF
>14|TRBV19|TRBJ2-7
CASSIMDKTYEQYF
>14|TRBV7-2|TRBJ1-2
CASSPYQGNYGYTF
>14|TRBV28|TRBJ2-7
CASSSLASSYEQYF
>16|TRBV7-2|TRBJ1-1
CASSLARAGGNTEAFF
>15|TRBV7-2|TRBJ1-2
CASSLRQPTNYGYTF
>14|TRBV6-5|TRBJ1-2
CASSTGQGAYGYTF
>19|TRBV30|TRBJ2-7
CAWTPLRDRGFRSSYEQYF
>16|TRBV5-8|TRBJ1-4
CASSLAAAAANEKLFF
>16|TRBV6-5|TRBJ2-2
CASSSTWTANTGELFF
>16|TRBV7-9|TRBJ1-2
CASSLLIGATLQHYTF
>16|TRBV5-1|TRBJ1-3
CASSWKGQGGGNTIYF
>14|TRBV5-1|TRBJ2-2
CASSLGQNTGELFF
>12|TRBV29-1|TRBJ2-1
CSAGTGFNEQFF
>13|TRBV18|TRBJ1-2
CASSPGGSRGYTF
>16|TRBV4-3|TRBJ2-1
CASSQDVSGSWNEQFF
>18|TRBV7-2|TRBJ1-5
CASSLRGQGSGGNQPQHF
>14|TRBV7-2|TRBJ2-5
CASSLSEVQETQYF
>16|TRBV7-9|.
CASSLSANRGSYEQYF
>15|TRBV19|TRBJ2-3
CASTSGGGVTDTQYF
>17|TRBV27|TRBJ1-3
CASSPSGDRGLGNTIYF
>16|TRBV7-2|TRBJ2-1
CASSRLAASSYNEQFF
>16|TRBV5-1|TRBJ2-1
CASSSWSGGRMNEQFF
>15|TRBV6-6|TRBJ2-5
CASSYLDGGRETRYF
>16|TRBV30|TRBJ1-5
CAWSVRQGTRNQPQHF
>15|TRBV6-6|TRBJ1-1
CASSTRDRGRTEAFF
>11|TRBV19|TRBJ2-7
CASSVAGVTYF
>15|TRBV6-4|TRBJ2-2
CATRRLAGNTGELFF
>16|TRBV4-1|TRBJ2-5
CASIAEPAASLETQYF
>19|TRBV19|TRBJ2-7
CASSIAPGTAPFSSYEQYF
>13|TRBV10-2|TRBJ2-5
CASSEVARETQYF
>16|TRBV5-1|TRBJ2-7
CASSLGASGGNYEQYF
>14|TRBV19|TRBJ2-1
CASSPRDRGNEQFF
>15|TRBV4-3|TRBJ1-6
CASSPGVVLNSPLHF
>15|TRBV9|TRBJ2-5
CASSGDSGGLETQYF
>16|TRBV11-2|TRBJ1-2
CASSLGRDRGRYGYTF
>14|TRBV19|TRBJ1-2
CASSPSTANYGYTF
>16|TRBV5-4|TRBJ1-1
CASSGGQGARGTEAFF
>13|TRBV7-2|TRBJ2-1
CASSMGLTNEQFF
>13|TRBV9|TRBJ2-5
CASSVAGKETQYF
>14|TRBV6-1|TRBJ1-2
CASTVGQADYGCTF
>12|TRBV6-1|TRBJ2-7
CASSPGVDEQYF
>16|TRBV9|TRBJ2-5
CASSVMGLAAQETQYF
>12|TRBV5-1|TRBJ1-1
CASSPGEGRAFF
>14|TRBV18|TRBJ1-1
CASSPGTGGTEAFF
>13|TRBV28|TRBJ2-3
CASLRDTSDTQYF
>14|TRBV9|TRBJ1-1
CASSGQGSRTEAFF
>13|TRBV5-6|TRBJ2-1
CASSFPLYNEQFF
>16|TRBV5-6|TRBJ1-6
CASSPMAGTVNSPLHF
>16|TRBV9|TRBJ2-6
CASSAYREIGANVLTF
>16|TRBV9|TRBJ2-5
CASSPRGTSGQETQYF
>13|TRBV18|TRBJ2-7
CASSPGLGYEQYF
>19|TRBV4-3|TRBJ2-3
CASSLETSGRAQWADTQYF